Listed below are T cell receptor beta chains from one sample, sequenced in a study of neoadjuvant anti-PD-1 for oral cavity cancer. Here immunoSEQ multiplex PCR was the method, and the copy in TCRdb shows in-frame clones only, minus some. Of under 8,500 clones listed, 60% are singletons. Sequenced material: tumor tissue, taken before nivolumab (anti-PD-1) treatment. These receptors all stem from a person between 40 and 85 years old with oral cavity squamous cell carcinoma. Each CDR3 is given with its conserved first and last residue.

j_gene: TRBJ1-5
v_gene: TRBV5-4
len: 14
CDR3aa: CASSLGRGVGPQHF

j_gene: TRBJ1-2
v_gene: TRBV6-5
len: 15
CDR3aa: CASSYSTRAHYGYTF

j_gene: TRBJ1-1
v_gene: TRBV19
len: 15
CDR3aa: CASSPRTGMNTEAFF

j_gene: TRBJ2-5
v_gene: TRBV18
len: 15
CDR3aa: CASSPRRGDQETQYF

j_gene: TRBJ2-5
v_gene: TRBV25-1
len: 14
CDR3aa: CASLGPAYQETQYF

j_gene: TRBJ1-1
v_gene: TRBV6-4
len: 14
CDR3aa: CASSDFSSNTEAFF

j_gene: TRBJ1-6
v_gene: TRBV2
len: 14
CDR3aa: CASGSTEYNSPLHF

j_gene: TRBJ2-3
v_gene: TRBV5-1
len: 15
CDR3aa: CASSLDGVDTDTQYF

j_gene: TRBJ2-7
v_gene: TRBV7-9
len: 13
CDR3aa: CASSPQVAAFQYF

j_gene: TRBJ2-7
v_gene: TRBV6-1
len: 15
CDR3aa: CATPPASGSSYEQYF

j_gene: TRBJ1-5
v_gene: TRBV7-8
len: 16
CDR3aa: CASSRLTGASNQPQHF

j_gene: TRBJ2-7
v_gene: TRBV9
len: 15
CDR3aa: CASSVETGVGYEQYF

j_gene: TRBJ2-1
v_gene: TRBV19
len: 16
CDR3aa: CASSTRTGGPYNEQFF

j_gene: TRBJ1-1
v_gene: TRBV6-5
len: 14
CDR3aa: CASSYDLYGPEAFF

j_gene: TRBJ1-2
v_gene: TRBV10-2
len: 13
CDR3aa: CASRADRGTGYTF

j_gene: TRBJ1-3
v_gene: TRBV7-8
len: 16
CDR3aa: CASSVMTGMRGNTIYF

j_gene: TRBJ2-3
v_gene: TRBV7-8
len: 16
CDR3aa: CASSLWTSGSTDTQYF

j_gene: TRBJ1-1
v_gene: TRBV28
len: 15
CDR3aa: CASSLARGRNTEAFF

j_gene: TRBJ2-7
v_gene: TRBV11-2
len: 15
CDR3aa: CASSFGSGGSYEQYF